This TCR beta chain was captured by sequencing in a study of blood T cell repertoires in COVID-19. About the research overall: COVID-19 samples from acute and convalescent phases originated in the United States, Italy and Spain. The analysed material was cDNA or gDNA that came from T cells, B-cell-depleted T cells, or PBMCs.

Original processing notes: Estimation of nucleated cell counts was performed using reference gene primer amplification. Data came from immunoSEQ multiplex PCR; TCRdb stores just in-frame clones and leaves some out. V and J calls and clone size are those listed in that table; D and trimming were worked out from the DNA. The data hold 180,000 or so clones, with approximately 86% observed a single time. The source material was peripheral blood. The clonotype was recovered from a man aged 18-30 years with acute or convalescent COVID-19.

The CDR3 spells CASSTRQGWNEQFF. CDR3 in DNA: TGTGCCAGCAGCACCCGACAGGGATGGAATGAGCAGTTCTTC. The chain carries TRBV5-8 and TRBJ2-1; 7 bases align to TRBD1. Trimming removed 4 bases from V and 7 bases from J; junction bases left unmatched: 8. Germline CDR1 SGHTS, CDR2 YDEGEE. This CDR3 region has 14 residues.